Below, 3 T cell receptor beta chains from the same sample are listed, as sequenced in a study of blood T cell repertoires in COVID-19. Sequenced by immunoSEQ multiplex PCR; TCRdb stores in-frame clones only, minus some. The sample records about 190,000 clones, around 91% being singletons. The sequencing sample was made of peripheral blood. The receptors here all came from a man aged 50-59 years with acute or convalescent COVID-19.

The gene calls are TRBV19 and TRBJ2-7; 7 bases are a match to TRBD2. Germline CDR1 and CDR2: LNHDA and SQIVND (reference sequence). This CDR3 region has 16 residues. The V and J ends lost 3 bases and 0 bases, in that order; junction bases with no gene match: 8. CDR3 coding DNA: TGTGCCAGTAGTATCGAGGGACTACGCGGCTCCTACGAGCAGTACTTC. Its protein product is CASSIEGLRGSYEQYF. Using reference TRBV19 and TRBJ2-7 for the parts outside the CDR3, the full variable domain is DGGITQSPKYLFRKEGQNVTLSCEQNLNHDAMYWYRQDPGQGLRLIYYSQIVNDFQKGDIAEGYSVSREKKESFPLTVTSAQKNPTAFYLCASSIEGLRGSYEQYFGPGTRLTVT.

J is TRBJ1-3 and V is TRBV20-1, with unresolved D. CDR1 is DFQATT and CDR2 is SNEGSKA in the germline V gene (reference sequence). This CDR3 has 15 residues. Trimming stripped 3 bases from V and 1 base from J, with 13 bases between. The CDR3 DNA follows: TGCAGTGCTAGTCCCCACGAGGGTTCTGGAAACACCATATATTTT. Protein: CSASPHEGSGNTIYF.

V and J are TRBV18 and TRBJ2-1; D might be TRBD1 (5 bases). The germline V gene encodes CDR1 KGHSH and CDR2 LQKENI. This CDR3 has 14 residues. Trimming took off 3 bases at V and 4 bases at J, with 10 bases between the two ends. Here the CDR3 DNA reads TGTGCCAGCTCACCGCCAGGGCCATACAATGAGCAGTTCTTC. Amino acid sequence: CASSPPGPYNEQFF. Full variable domain (outside the CDR3, taken from reference TRBV18 and TRBJ2-1): NAGVMQNPRHLVRRRGQEARLRCSPMKGHSHVYWYRQLPEEGLKFMVYLQKENIIDESGMPKERFSAEFPKEGPSILRIQQVVRGDSAAYFCASSPPGPYNEQFFGPGTRLTVL.